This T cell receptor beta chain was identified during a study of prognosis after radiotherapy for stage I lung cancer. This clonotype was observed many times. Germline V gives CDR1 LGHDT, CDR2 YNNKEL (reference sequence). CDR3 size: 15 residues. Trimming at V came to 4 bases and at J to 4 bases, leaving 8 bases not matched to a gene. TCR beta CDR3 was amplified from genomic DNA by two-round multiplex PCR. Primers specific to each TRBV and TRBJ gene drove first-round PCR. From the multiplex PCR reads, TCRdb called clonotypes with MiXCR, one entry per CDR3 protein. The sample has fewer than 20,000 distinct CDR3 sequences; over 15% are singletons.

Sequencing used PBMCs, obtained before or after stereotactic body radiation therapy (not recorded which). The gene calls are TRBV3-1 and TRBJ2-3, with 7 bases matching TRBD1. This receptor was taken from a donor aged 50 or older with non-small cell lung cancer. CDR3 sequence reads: CASSLLNRGADTQYF. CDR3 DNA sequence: TGTGCCAGCAGCCTTCTCAACAGGGGCGCAGATACGCAGTATTTT.